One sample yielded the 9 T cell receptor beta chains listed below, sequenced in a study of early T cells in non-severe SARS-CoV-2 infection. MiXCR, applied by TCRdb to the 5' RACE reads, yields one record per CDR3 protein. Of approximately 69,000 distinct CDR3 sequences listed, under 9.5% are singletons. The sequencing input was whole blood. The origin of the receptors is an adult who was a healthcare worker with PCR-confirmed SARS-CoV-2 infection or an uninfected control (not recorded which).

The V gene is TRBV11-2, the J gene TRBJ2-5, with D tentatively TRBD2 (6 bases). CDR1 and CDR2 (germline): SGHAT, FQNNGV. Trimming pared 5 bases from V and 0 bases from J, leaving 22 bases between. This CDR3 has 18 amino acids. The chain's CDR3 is CASSALTRQSLHQETQYF. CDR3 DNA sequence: TGTGCCAGCAGCGCCCTGACTAGACAGTCACTTCACCAAGAGACCCAGTACTTC. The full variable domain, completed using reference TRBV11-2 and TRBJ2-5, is EAGVAQSPRYKIIEKRQSVAFWCNPISGHATLYWYQQILGQGPKLLIQFQNNGVVDDSQLPKDRFSAERLKGVDSTLKIQPAKLEDSAVYLCASSALTRQSLHQETQYFGPGTRLLVL.

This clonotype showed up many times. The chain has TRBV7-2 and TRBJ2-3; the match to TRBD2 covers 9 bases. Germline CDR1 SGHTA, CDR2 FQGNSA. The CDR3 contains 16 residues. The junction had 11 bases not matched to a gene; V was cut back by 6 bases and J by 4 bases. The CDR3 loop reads CASRADLAGGPDTQYF. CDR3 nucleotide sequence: TGTGCCAGCAGGGCGGATCTTGCGGGGGGGCCAGATACGCAGTATTTT.

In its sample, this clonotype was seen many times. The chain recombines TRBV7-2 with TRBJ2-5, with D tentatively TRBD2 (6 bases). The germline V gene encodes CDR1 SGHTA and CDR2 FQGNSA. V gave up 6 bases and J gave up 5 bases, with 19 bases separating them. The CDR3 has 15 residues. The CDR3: CASSLGGGMEETQYF. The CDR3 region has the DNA TGTGCCAGCAGTTTGGGTGGGGGGATGGAGGAGACCCAGTACTTC.

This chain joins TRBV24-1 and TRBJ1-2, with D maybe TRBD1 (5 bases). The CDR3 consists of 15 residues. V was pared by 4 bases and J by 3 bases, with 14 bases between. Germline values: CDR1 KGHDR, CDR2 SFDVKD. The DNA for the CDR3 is TGTGCCACCAGTGACCCCTTGACAGACCACTATGGCTACACCTTC. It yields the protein CATSDPLTDHYGYTF.

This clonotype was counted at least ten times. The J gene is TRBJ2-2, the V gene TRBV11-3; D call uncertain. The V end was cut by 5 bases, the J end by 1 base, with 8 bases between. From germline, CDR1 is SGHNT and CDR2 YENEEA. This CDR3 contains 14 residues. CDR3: CASSPIENTGELFF. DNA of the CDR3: TGTGCCAGCAGCCCGATTGAGAACACCGGGGAGCTGTTTTTT.

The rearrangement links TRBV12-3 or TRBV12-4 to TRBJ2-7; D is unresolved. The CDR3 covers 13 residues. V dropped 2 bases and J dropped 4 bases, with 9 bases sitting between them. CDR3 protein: CASSLFPPYEQYF. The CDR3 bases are TGTGCCAGCAGTTTATTTCCCCCGTACGAGCAGTACTTC.

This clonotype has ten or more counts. In DNA, the CDR3 is TGCAGTGCTAGAGTGCCCAGCGGGACACCCCGAACCTACGAGCAGTACTTC. Residues: CSARVPSGTPRTYEQYF. The chain uses TRBV20-1 and TRBJ2-7; the D gene is possibly TRBD2 (7 bases). The CDR3 spans 17 residues. V dropped 1 base and J dropped 2 bases, with 21 bases sitting between them. The germline V gene encodes CDR1 DFQATT and CDR2 SNEGSKA (reference sequence).

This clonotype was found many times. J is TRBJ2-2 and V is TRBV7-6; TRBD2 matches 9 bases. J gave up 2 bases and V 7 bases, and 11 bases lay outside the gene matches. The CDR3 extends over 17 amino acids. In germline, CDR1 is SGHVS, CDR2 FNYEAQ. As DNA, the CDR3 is TGTGCCAGCACCCTGATGGCGGGAGGGGATAACACCGGGGAGCTGTTTTTT. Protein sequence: CASTLMAGGDNTGELFF.

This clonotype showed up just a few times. CDR3 sequence: CSSTGTTYYEQFF. Written as DNA, the CDR3 is TGCAGTTCAACCGGGACTACCTATTATGAGCAGTTCTTC. The genes are TRBV20-1 and TRBJ2-1; TRBD2 aligns across 7 bases. Germline V lookup: CDR1 DFQATT, CDR2 SNEGSKA (reference sequence). This CDR3 spans 13 amino acids. The V and J ends lost 8 bases and 8 bases, in that order; junction bases with no gene match: 12.